Reported below is one T cell receptor (beta chain). These data come from a study of blood T cell repertoires in COVID-19. Repertoires were generated with immunoSEQ multiplex PCR, while TCRdb's copy carries only in-frame clones and drops some. The sample includes approximately 200,000 clones, around 85% seen only once; the top ten take about 5%. V was clipped by 2 bases and J by 8 bases, with 15 bases between them. The germline CDR1 and CDR2 sequences are KGHSH and LQKENI. The CDR3 is made up of 14 amino acids. The sequence came from a human donor in a cohort sampled during active COVID-19. Sequenced input: peripheral blood. The genes are TRBV18 and TRBJ1-2, with D uncertain. The CDR3 protein is CASSPEQRFKGYTF. The CDR3 coding sequence is TGTGCCAGCTCACCAGAGCAGAGGTTTAAGGGCTACACCTTC.